These 7 T cell receptor beta chains were all obtained from the same sample, sequenced in a study of Ad26.COV2.S vaccination and SARS-CoV-2 variants. This table comes from immunoSEQ multiplex PCR, and its TCRdb copy is limited to in-frame clones, with some not included. The repertoire holds some 250,000 clones, with approximately 90% as singletons. Treatment in this sample: some 19 received Ad26.COV2.S at low or high dose, single or two shots; 5 received placebo; per-sample allocation not given. Sampling was performed 63 days after the first vaccine or placebo injection. The sequencing here drew on peripheral blood, taken in a trial of Ad26.COV2.S vaccine versus placebo. The receptors originated from a person between 18 and 60 years old who received the Ad26.COV2.S COVID-19 vaccine or a placebo.

This clone occurred once. The gene calls are TRBV27 and TRBJ2-7; D possibly uses TRBD1 or TRBD2 (7 bases each). Trimming cost V 4 bases and J 7 bases, with 14 bases left between them. CDR3 length: 13 amino acids. From germline, CDR1 is MNHEY and CDR2 SMNVEV (reference sequence). CDR3 sequence (DNA): TGTGCCAGCAGTTGGCAGGGGGGAGGGGAGCAGTACTTC. It specifies CASSWQGGGEQYF.

V gene TRBV7-6 combines with J gene TRBJ2-1; D might be TRBD2 (6 bases). V dropped 5 bases and J dropped 9 bases, with 14 bases sitting between them. This CDR3 contains 13 residues. The germline gives CDR1 SGHVS, CDR2 FNYEAQ. This CDR3 is CASSPVGGAEQFF. The CDR3 DNA follows: TGTGCCAGCAGCCCAGTGGGGGGTGCTGAGCAGTTCTTC. The entire variable domain, with the rest obtained from reference TRBV7-6 and TRBJ2-1, is as follows: GAGVSQSPRYKVTKRGQDVALRCDPISGHVSLYWYRQALGQGPEFLTYFNYEAQQDKSGLPNDRFSAERPEGSISTLTIQRTEQRDSAMYRCASSPVGGAEQFFGPGTRLTVL.

V usage is TRBV27 and J usage is TRBJ1-1; D remains unclear. Trimming pared 9 bases from V and 5 bases from J, leaving 16 bases between. CDR3 length equals 13 residues. Looked up from germline, CDR1 is MNHEY and CDR2 is SMNVEV (reference sequence). In DNA form, the CDR3 reads TGTGCCAGGCCGGGTTCCAAAGGAACTGAAGCTTTCTTT. This translates into CARPGSKGTEAFF.

The chain combines TRBV4-1 with TRBJ1-1; 8 bases map to TRBD1. Unmatched junction bases numbered 16, after V lost 4 bases and J lost 3 bases. The CDR3 covers 18 residues. The germline V gene has CDR1 MGHRA and CDR2 YSYEKL. The CDR3 DNA follows: TGCGCCAGCAGCCCCACCACGGACAGGGCGGACGTTTACACTGAAGCTTTCTTT. Translation gives CASSPTTDRADVYTEAFF.

On this clone: Other DNA sequences in the same sample also yield this CDR3. The rearrangement uses TRBV5-1 and TRBJ2-7, with D perhaps TRBD1 or TRBD2 (5 bases each). Deletions cut 2 bases from V and 0 bases from J, with 9 bases between. The CDR3 runs 14 residues. Germline CDR1 is SGHRS and CDR2 is YFSETQ. Here the CDR3 DNA reads TGCGCCAGCAGCTTCGCCGGGGCCTCCTACGAGCAGTACTTC. This codes for CASSFAGASYEQYF. Full variable domain (rest looked up from reference TRBV5-1 and TRBJ2-7): KAGVTQTPRYLIKTRGQQVTLSCSPISGHRSVSWYQQTPGQGLQFLFEYFSETQRNKGNFPGRFSGRQFSNSRSEMNVSTLELGDSALYLCASSFAGASYEQYFGPGTRLTVT.

The CDR3 DNA reads TGCGCCAGCAGCTTGTTGCAGGGCGGGGGCAATGAGCAGTTCTTC. Its translation: CASSLLQGGGNEQFF. This rearrangement joins TRBV5-1 to TRBJ2-1, with 7 bases fitting TRBD2. With V trimmed by 1 base and J by 6 bases, 7 bases remained unmatched. Per germline, CDR1 SGHRS and CDR2 YFSETQ. The CDR3 totals 15 residues. The full variable domain, completed using reference TRBV5-1 and TRBJ2-1, is KAGVTQTPRYLIKTRGQQVTLSCSPISGHRSVSWYQQTPGQGLQFLFEYFSETQRNKGNFPGRFSGRQFSNSRSEMNVSTLELGDSALYLCASSLLQGGGNEQFFGPGTRLTVL.

The chain recombines TRBV29-1 with TRBJ2-1, with 8 bases fitting TRBD1. The V and J ends lost 6 bases and 4 bases, in that order; junction bases with no gene match: 20. The CDR3 consists of 18 residues. Per germline, CDR1 SQVTM and CDR2 ANQGSEA. The CDR3 coding sequence is TGCAGCGTAGCATTGGACAGGGATCGTCAGAAGCTTTACAATGAGCAGTTCTTC. This encodes CSVALDRDRQKLYNEQFF.